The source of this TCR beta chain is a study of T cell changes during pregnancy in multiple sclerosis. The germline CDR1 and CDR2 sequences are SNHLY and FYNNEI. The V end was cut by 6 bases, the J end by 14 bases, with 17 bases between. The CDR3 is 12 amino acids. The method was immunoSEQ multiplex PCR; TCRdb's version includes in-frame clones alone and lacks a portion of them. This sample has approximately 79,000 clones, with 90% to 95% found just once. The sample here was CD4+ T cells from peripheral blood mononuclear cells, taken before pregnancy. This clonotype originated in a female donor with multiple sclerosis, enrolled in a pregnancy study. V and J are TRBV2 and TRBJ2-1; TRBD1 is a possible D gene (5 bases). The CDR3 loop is CASSLTGAGKFF. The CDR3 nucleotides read TGTGCCAGCAGCCTGACTGGGGCAGGGAAGTTCTTC. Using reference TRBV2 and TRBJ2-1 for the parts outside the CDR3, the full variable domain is EPEVTQTPSHQVTQMGQEVILRCVPISNHLYFYWYRQILGQKVEFLVSFYNNEISEKSEIFDDQFSVERPDGSNFTLKIRSTKLEDSAMYFCASSLTGAGKFFGPGTRLTVL.